This T cell receptor beta chain was observed in a study of CD8 T cells in ankylosing spondylitis. Study conclusions and caveats: Ankylosing spondylitis blood seemed to carry a telltale TCR beta motif made of under 10 highly homologous variants.

The CDR3 is 14 residues long. The V and J ends lost 0 bases and 0 bases respectively, with 4 bases between them. Germline V lookup: CDR1 SGHRS, CDR2 YFSETQ. By quantitative 5'-RACE with molecular barcodes, the TCR beta libraries were made. MiXCR, applied by TCRdb to the 5' RACE reads, yields one record per CDR3 protein. Among tens of thousands of distinct CDR3 sequences listed, just under 9% were seen once. This clonotype occurred many times. Its antigen is undetermined. Input material: blood, either unsorted or a sorted T cell fraction (not recorded which). This receptor was identified in a male donor with ankylosing spondylitis. V is TRBV5-1 and J is TRBJ1-3; no firm D call. CDR3 in amino acids: CASSLELSGNTIYF. DNA for the CDR3: TGCGCCAGCAGCTTGGAACTCTCTGGAAACACCATATATTTT.